This T cell receptor (beta chain) emerged from a study of blood T cell repertoires in COVID-19. Study background: Both acute and convalescent COVID-19 samples were obtained from the United States, Italy and Spain. T cells, B-cell-depleted T cells, or PBMCs provided the cDNA or gDNA that served as material.

V was trimmed by 6 bases and J by 4 bases, leaving 10 bases between them. The CDR3 runs 13 residues. Germline V gene sequence: CDR1 LNHDA, CDR2 SQIVND (reference sequence). Authors' data handling: It was from reference gene primer amplification that nucleated cell counts were estimated. Profiling relied on immunoSEQ multiplex PCR, and the TCRdb table lists in-frame clones only, not all of them. The V and J calls and clone size are taken from that table; D and trimming were inferred from the DNA. The sample consists of more than 85,000 clones, roughly 86% of them appearing once. V usage is TRBV19 and J usage is TRBJ1-5, with no clear D. Sequenced material: peripheral blood. This sequence originates from a man between 35 and 55 years old with active or convalescent COVID-19. The CDR3 is CASREEPNQPQHF. The CDR3 nucleotides read TGTGCCAGTAGGGAGGAGCCTAATCAGCCCCAGCATTTT.